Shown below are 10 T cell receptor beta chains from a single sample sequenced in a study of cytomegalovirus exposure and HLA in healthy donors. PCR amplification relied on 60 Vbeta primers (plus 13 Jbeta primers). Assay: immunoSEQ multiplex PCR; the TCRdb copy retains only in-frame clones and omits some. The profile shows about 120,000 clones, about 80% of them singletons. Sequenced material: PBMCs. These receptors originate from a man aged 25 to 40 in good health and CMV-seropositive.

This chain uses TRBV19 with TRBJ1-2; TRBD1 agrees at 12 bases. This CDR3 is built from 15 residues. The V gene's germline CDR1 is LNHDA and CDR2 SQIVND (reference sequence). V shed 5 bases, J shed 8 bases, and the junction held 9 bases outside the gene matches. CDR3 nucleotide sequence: TGTGCCAGTAGTGCCCCGGGACAGGGGGCCCTCGGCTACACCTTC. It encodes CASSAPGQGALGYTF.

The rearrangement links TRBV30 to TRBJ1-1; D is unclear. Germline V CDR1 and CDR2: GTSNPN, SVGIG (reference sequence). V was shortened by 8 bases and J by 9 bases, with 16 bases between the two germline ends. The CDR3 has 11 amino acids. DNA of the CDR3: TGTGCCCGGAAATACAGCGGGCAAGCTTTCTTT. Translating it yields CARKYSGQAFF.

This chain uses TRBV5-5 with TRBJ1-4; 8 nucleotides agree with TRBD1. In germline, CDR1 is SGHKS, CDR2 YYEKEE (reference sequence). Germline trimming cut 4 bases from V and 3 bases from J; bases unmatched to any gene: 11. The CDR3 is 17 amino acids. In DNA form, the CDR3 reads TGTGCCAGCAGCCTCCTTCCAATGACAGGGGCTAATGAAAAACTGTTTTTT. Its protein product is CASSLLPMTGANEKLFF.

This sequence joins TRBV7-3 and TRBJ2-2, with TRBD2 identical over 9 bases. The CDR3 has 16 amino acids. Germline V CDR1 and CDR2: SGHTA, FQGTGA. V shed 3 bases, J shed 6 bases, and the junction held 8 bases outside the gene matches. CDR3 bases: TGTGCCAGCAGCTTGGGGCTTAGCGGGGGAGCCGGGGAGCTGTTTTTT. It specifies CASSLGLSGGAGELFF.

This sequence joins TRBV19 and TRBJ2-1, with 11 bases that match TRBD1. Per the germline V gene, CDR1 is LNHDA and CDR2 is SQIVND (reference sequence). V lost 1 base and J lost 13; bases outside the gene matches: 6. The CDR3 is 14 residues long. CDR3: CASSIARTGGFQFF. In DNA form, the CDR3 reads TGTGCCAGTAGTATAGCTCGGACAGGGGGCTTTCAGTTCTTC.

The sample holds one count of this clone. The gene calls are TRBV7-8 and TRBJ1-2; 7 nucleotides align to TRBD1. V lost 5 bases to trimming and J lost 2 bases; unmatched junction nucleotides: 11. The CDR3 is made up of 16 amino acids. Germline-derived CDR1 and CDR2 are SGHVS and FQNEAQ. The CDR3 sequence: CASSPTRQGSNYGYTF. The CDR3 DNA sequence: TGTGCCAGCAGCCCGACCCGACAGGGATCCAACTATGGCTACACCTTC.

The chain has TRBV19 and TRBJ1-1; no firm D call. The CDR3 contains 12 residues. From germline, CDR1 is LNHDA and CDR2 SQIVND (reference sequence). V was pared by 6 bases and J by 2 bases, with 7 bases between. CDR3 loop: CASSPLNTEAFF. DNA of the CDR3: TGTGCCAGTAGCCCTCTTAACACTGAAGCTTTCTTT.

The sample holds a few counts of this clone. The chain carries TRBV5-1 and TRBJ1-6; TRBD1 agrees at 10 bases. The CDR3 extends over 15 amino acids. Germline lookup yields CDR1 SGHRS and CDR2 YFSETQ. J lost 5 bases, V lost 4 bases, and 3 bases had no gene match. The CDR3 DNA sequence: TGCGCCAGCAGCCCGACAGGGGGCAATAATTCACCCCTCCACTTT. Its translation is CASSPTGGNNSPLHF.

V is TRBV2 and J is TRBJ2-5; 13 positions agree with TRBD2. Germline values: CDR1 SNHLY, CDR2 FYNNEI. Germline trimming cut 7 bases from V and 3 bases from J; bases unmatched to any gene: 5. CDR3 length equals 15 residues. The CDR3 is CASTHTSGGEETQYF. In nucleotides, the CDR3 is TGTGCCAGCACGCATACTAGCGGGGGGGAAGAGACCCAGTACTTC.

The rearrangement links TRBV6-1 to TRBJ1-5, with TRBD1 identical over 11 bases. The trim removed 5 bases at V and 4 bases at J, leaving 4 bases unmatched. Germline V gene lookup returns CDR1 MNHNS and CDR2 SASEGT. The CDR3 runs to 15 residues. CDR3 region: CASSLGDRGNQPQHF. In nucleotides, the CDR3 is TGTGCCAGCAGTCTAGGGGACAGGGGGAATCAGCCCCAGCATTTT.